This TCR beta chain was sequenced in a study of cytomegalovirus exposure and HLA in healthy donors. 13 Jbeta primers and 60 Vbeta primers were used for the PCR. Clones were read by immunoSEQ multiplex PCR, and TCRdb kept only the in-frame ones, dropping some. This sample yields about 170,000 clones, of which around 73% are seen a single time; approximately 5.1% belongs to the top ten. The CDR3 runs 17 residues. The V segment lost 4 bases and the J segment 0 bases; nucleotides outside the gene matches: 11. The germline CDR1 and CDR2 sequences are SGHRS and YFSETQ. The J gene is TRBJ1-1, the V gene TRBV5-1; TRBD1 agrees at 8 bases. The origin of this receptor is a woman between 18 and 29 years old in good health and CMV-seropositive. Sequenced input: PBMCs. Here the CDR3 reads CASSELVQGALNTEAFF. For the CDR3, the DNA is TGCGCCAGCAGCGAACTCGTCCAGGGGGCCCTGAACACTGAAGCTTTCTTT.